The T cell receptor (beta chain) described here comes from a study of graft-versus-host responses after intestinal transplantation. Whole-study context: Isolated intestinal, liver-intestinal, or multivisceral transplants had been given to the recipients. Recipients across the board were started on anti-thymocyte globulin induction, then kept on tacrolimus and steroids for two to three years. Study results and caveats: GvH clones appeared in recipient marrow, some first in ileum or blood. Patients with graft-donor T cell macrochimerism had high graft-versus-host to host-versus-graft clonal ratios in allografts.

Intraepithelial and lamina propria lymphocytes were isolated from graft specimens. Trimming left V 4 bases short and J 3 bases short, with 13 bases between. The CDR3 sequence is 15 residues long. Germline values: CDR1 MNHEY, CDR2 SMNVEV (reference sequence). Details on this clone: Antigen specificity is unknown.

Method: immunoSEQ multiplex PCR; TCRdb's copy keeps in-frame clones and lacks some. The sample lists 4,500 to 5,000 clones; 65% to 80% were seen once. This clonotype originated in a human patient who received an intestinal transplant, so some T cells may come from the graft donor. The rearrangement joins TRBV27 to TRBJ2-1, with D tentatively TRBD2 (5 bases). The sequencing used ileum tissue, collected around four months after intestinal transplantation. CDR3 bases: TGTGCCAGCAGTTCTCCGAGGGTCGGCTACAATGAGCAGTTCTTC. It encodes CASSSPRVGYNEQFF.